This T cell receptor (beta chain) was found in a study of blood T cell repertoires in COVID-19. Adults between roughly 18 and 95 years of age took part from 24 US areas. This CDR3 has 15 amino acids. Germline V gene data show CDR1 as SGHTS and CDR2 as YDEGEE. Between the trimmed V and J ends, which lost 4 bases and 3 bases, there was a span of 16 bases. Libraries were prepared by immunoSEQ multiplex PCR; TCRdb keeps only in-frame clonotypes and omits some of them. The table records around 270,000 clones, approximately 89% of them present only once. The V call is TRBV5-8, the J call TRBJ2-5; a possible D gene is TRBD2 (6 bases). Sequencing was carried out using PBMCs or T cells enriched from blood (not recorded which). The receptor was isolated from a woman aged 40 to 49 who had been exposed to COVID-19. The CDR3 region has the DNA TGTGCCAGCAGCACGAGGGACTCGTTCAAAGAGACCCAGTACTTC. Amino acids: CASSTRDSFKETQYF.